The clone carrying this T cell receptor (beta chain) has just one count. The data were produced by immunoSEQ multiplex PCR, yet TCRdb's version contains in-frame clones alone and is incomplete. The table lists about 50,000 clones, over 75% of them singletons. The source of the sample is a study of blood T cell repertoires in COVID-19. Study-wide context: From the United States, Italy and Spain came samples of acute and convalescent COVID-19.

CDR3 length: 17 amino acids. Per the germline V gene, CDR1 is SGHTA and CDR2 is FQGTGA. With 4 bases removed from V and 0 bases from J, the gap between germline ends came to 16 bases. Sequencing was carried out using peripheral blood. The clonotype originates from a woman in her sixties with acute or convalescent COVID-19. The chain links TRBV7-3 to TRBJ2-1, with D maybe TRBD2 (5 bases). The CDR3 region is CASSSQRVLSSYNEQFF. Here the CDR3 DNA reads TGTGCCAGCAGCTCCCAGAGGGTTCTAAGCTCCTACAATGAGCAGTTCTTC.